The 24 T cell receptor beta chains given below trace back to one sample, sequenced in a study of blood T cell repertoires in COVID-19. Some clones are missing from TCRdb's copy, which holds only in-frame ones; the method was immunoSEQ multiplex PCR. The data hold 500,000 or so clones, with roughly 87% observed a single time. Sample: PBMCs or T cells enriched from blood (not recorded which). Source of these receptors: a woman aged 18-30 years who had recovered from COVID-19.

J is TRBJ1-2 and V is TRBV6-5, with 7 positions matching TRBD1. The trim removed 2 bases at V and 2 bases at J, leaving 8 bases unmatched. Per germline, CDR1 MNHEY and CDR2 SVGAGI. The CDR3 sequence is 16 residues long. CDR3 sequence (DNA): TGTGCCAGCAGTTACCTTTACTCAGGGGGAAACTATGGCTACACCTTC. Encoded protein: CASSYLYSGGNYGYTF.

This clone was seen only a few times. This CDR3 is CASSLNTEAFF. The CDR3 region has the DNA TGTGCCAGTAGCTTGAACACTGAAGCTTTCTTT. The rearrangement joins TRBV19 to TRBJ1-1; no definite D call. The CDR3 length is 11 residues. V was trimmed by 6 bases and J by 0 bases, leaving 2 bases between them. Germline CDR1 LNHDA, CDR2 SQIVND (reference sequence).

The rearrangement joins TRBV27 to TRBJ2-1; 9 bases fit TRBD2. This CDR3 has 15 amino acids. CDR1 and CDR2 from the germline V gene are MNHEY and SMNVEV (reference sequence). V shed 6 bases, J shed 6 bases, and the junction held 9 bases outside the gene matches. CDR3 amino acids: CASSLIAGEFNEQFF. The DNA for the CDR3 is TGTGCCAGCAGCCTTATAGCGGGGGAATTCAATGAGCAGTTCTTC.

This CDR3 reads CASSQGGDTEAFF. CDR3 coding DNA: TGTGCCAGCTCACAGGGGGGGGACACTGAAGCTTTCTTT. The rearrangement uses TRBV18 and TRBJ1-1; possible D gene TRBD1, 6 bases. V lost 4 bases, J lost 3 bases, and 9 bases lay in between. From germline, CDR1 is KGHSH and CDR2 LQKENI. This CDR3 spans 13 amino acids.

The rearrangement uses TRBV7-9 and TRBJ2-1; tentatively, D is TRBD2 (7 bases). This CDR3 spans 12 amino acids. Trimming cost V 6 bases and J 10 bases, with 13 bases left between them. CDR1 and CDR2 from the germline V gene are SEHNR and FQNEAQ (reference sequence). The DNA of the CDR3 is TGTGCCAGCAGGGGCGGGGGCAGGGAGCAGTTCTTC. This translates into CASRGGGREQFF.

J is TRBJ2-6 and V is TRBV7-9; the D gene is possibly TRBD1 (6 bases). Germline V gene sequence: CDR1 SEHNR, CDR2 FQNEAQ (reference sequence). The CDR3 length is 17 residues. Trimming removed 4 bases at V and 0 bases at J, with 13 bases between. The CDR3 DNA sequence: TGTGCCAGCAGCTACCCAGGACAGCTCTCTGGGGCCAACGTCCTGACTTTC. Amino acid sequence: CASSYPGQLSGANVLTF.

The chain combines TRBV9 with TRBJ1-4; no reliable D call. The CDR3 consists of 15 residues. The V and J ends lost 3 bases and 8 bases respectively, with 17 bases between them. Per germline, CDR1 SGDLS and CDR2 YYNGEE. CDR3 residues: CASSAGGSGEEKLFF. As DNA, the CDR3 is TGTGCCAGCAGCGCGGGTGGTTCGGGAGAGGAAAAACTGTTTTTT.

The chain carries TRBV7-2 and TRBJ1-3; D unresolved. The V gene lost 8 bases and the J gene lost 4 bases, with 9 bases spanning the gap. Germline V gene sequence: CDR1 SGHTA, CDR2 FQGNSA. The CDR3 runs 12 residues. CDR3 sequence reads: CASSRLGNTIYF. For the CDR3, the DNA is TGTGCCAGCTCCCGGTTAGGAAACACCATATATTTT.

For the CDR3, the DNA is TGTGCCAGCTCCCTCGCGAGGGTGAACACTGAAGCTTTCTTT. Protein product: CASSLARVNTEAFF. The chain recombines TRBV18 with TRBJ1-1; D ambiguous. This CDR3 is 14 amino acids long. CDR1 KGHSH and CDR2 LQKENI come from the germline V gene. Trimming pared 6 bases from V and 0 bases from J, leaving 11 bases between.

Note on this clone: The same CDR3 is also encoded by other DNA sequences in this sample. The chain combines TRBV5-1 with TRBJ1-1, with no clear D. CDR3 size: 13 residues. V dropped 0 bases and J dropped 5 bases, with 8 bases sitting between them. CDR1 SGHRS and CDR2 YFSETQ come from the germline V gene. The CDR3 DNA is TGCGCCAGCAGCTTGGGAGGGCGGACTGAAGCTTTCTTT. As protein: CASSLGGRTEAFF. Using reference TRBV5-1 and TRBJ1-1 for the parts outside the CDR3, the full variable domain is KAGVTQTPRYLIKTRGQQVTLSCSPISGHRSVSWYQQTPGQGLQFLFEYFSETQRNKGNFPGRFSGRQFSNSRSEMNVSTLELGDSALYLCASSLGGRTEAFFGQGTRLTVV.

The chain has TRBV19 and TRBJ1-4, with 10 bases fitting TRBD1. Germline CDR1 is LNHDA and CDR2 is SQIVND (reference sequence). Trimming removed 10 bases from V and 6 bases from J; junction bases left unmatched: 14. This CDR3 spans 16 amino acids. The CDR3 coding sequence is TGTGCCACCTCGGGACAGGGGATAGGAGGGGATGAAAAACTGTTTTTT. It encodes CATSGQGIGGDEKLFF.

V and J are TRBV18 and TRBJ1-6; weak D call: TRBD1 (5 bases). V was cut by 4 bases and J by 7 bases, with 14 bases left in between. The CDR3 contains 15 residues. Germline-derived CDR1 and CDR2 are KGHSH and LQKENI. The CDR3 loop is CASSQWGDRNSPLHF. The CDR3 DNA is TGTGCCAGCTCACAATGGGGGGATAGGAATTCACCCCTCCACTTT.

The chain combines TRBV21-1 with TRBJ1-4. TRBV21-1 is labeled a pseudogene. The CDR3 is made up of 15 amino acids. This CDR3 reads CASSPLVPAREKLFF. CDR3 DNA sequence: TGTGCCAGCAGCCCCCTGGTCCCCGCTAGGGAAAAACTGTTTTTT.

Here the CDR3 reads CASSIGRSGGTEAFF. For the CDR3, the DNA is TGTGCCAGTAGTATAGGGCGGTCAGGGGGCACTGAAGCTTTCTTT. The gene calls are TRBV19 and TRBJ1-1, with 7 nucleotides matching TRBD1. The CDR3 is 15 residues long. Trimming at V came to 1 base and at J to 4 bases, leaving 6 bases not matched to a gene. The germline V gene encodes CDR1 LNHDA and CDR2 SQIVND (reference sequence).

This rearrangement joins TRBV27 to TRBJ1-5; D remains unclear. The germline V and J ends were trimmed by 6 bases and 2 bases, with 14 bases remaining between them. From germline, CDR1 is MNHEY and CDR2 SMNVEV (reference sequence). The CDR3 sequence is 15 residues long. The CDR3 loop is CASSPDVGGNQPQHF. The CDR3 DNA sequence: TGTGCCAGCAGCCCAGATGTGGGAGGCAATCAGCCCCAGCATTTT.

In its sample, this clone was seen a few times. The CDR3 here is CASSTPGRNEQFF. The CDR3, as DNA: TGTGCCAGCAGTACCCCGGGGAGGAATGAGCAGTTCTTC. V is TRBV6-5 and J is TRBJ2-1; possibly TRBD2 for D (6 bases). The CDR3 totals 13 residues. V shed 5 bases and J shed 7 bases, with 12 bases lying between them. CDR1 is MNHEY, CDR2 SVGAGI, per germline.

J is TRBJ1-5 and V is TRBV5-1; tentative D call: TRBD1 (6 bases). Germline values: CDR1 SGHRS, CDR2 YFSETQ. The CDR3 loop spans 13 amino acids. V was shortened by 4 bases and J by 4 bases, with 9 bases between the two germline ends. CDR3 coding DNA: TGCGCCAGCAGCATGGGACATAATCAGCCCCAGCATTTT. Translating it yields CASSMGHNQPQHF. The variable domain in full, with the rest retrieved from reference TRBV5-1 and TRBJ1-5, is KAGVTQTPRYLIKTRGQQVTLSCSPISGHRSVSWYQQTPGQGLQFLFEYFSETQRNKGNFPGRFSGRQFSNSRSEMNVSTLELGDSALYLCASSMGHNQPQHFGDGTRLSIL.

About this clone itself: Within the sample, other DNA sequences also encode this same CDR3. The chain couples TRBV5-1 to TRBJ2-2; D not certain. This CDR3 comprises 14 residues. Germline CDR1 is SGHRS and CDR2 is YFSETQ. V was clipped by 0 bases and J by 2 bases, with 5 bases between them. The CDR3 sequence: CASSLGTNTGELFF. CDR3 nucleotide sequence: TGCGCCAGCAGCTTGGGTACAAACACCGGGGAGCTGTTTTTT.

Here the CDR3 DNA reads TGTGCCAGCAGTTACTCGGGCGCTTCCAATGAGCAGTTCTTC. This codes for CASSYSGASNEQFF. The chain links TRBV6-6 to TRBJ2-1; D is uncertain. From germline, CDR1 is MNHNY and CDR2 SVGAGI (reference sequence). The V gene lost 0 bases and the J gene lost 6 bases, with 9 bases spanning the gap. The CDR3 runs to 14 residues.

The gene calls are TRBV27 and TRBJ1-1; D gene uncertain. CDR3 length equals 11 residues. V was clipped by 4 bases and J by 6 bases, with 6 bases between them. Germline CDR1 is MNHEY and CDR2 is SMNVEV (reference sequence). DNA of the CDR3: TGTGCCAGCAGTTCACGGTCTGAAGCTTTCTTT. Translating gives CASSSRSEAFF.

The V gene is TRBV19, the J gene TRBJ1-1; D perhaps matches TRBD1 (6 bases). The CDR3 totals 14 residues. CDR1 is LNHDA and CDR2 is SQIVND in the germline V gene (reference sequence). V lost 3 bases, J lost 5 bases, and 13 bases lay in between. CDR3: CASSMLGAETEAFF. As DNA, the CDR3 is TGTGCCAGTAGTATGTTGGGGGCGGAAACTGAAGCTTTCTTT.

In its sample, this clone was seen a few times. This CDR3 is CASSQGGGSTGELFF. CDR3 bases: TGCGCCAGCAGCCAGGGAGGAGGGTCCACCGGGGAGCTGTTTTTT. This chain joins TRBV5-1 and TRBJ2-2; TRBD2 might be the D (6 bases). This CDR3 region has 15 residues. Germline V gene sequence: CDR1 SGHRS, CDR2 YFSETQ. V gave up 4 bases and J gave up 4 bases, with 14 bases separating them. The variable domain in full, completed from reference TRBV5-1 and TRBJ2-2, reads KAGVTQTPRYLIKTRGQQVTLSCSPISGHRSVSWYQQTPGQGLQFLFEYFSETQRNKGNFPGRFSGRQFSNSRSEMNVSTLELGDSALYLCASSQGGGSTGELFFGEGSRLTVL.

The chain links TRBV5-1 to TRBJ1-6; no reliable D call. V lost 0 bases and J 7 bases, leaving 11 bases between the germline ends. Germline V CDR1 and CDR2: SGHRS, YFSETQ. CDR3 length: 15 residues. The CDR3 DNA follows: TGCGCCAGCAGCTTGGCCATAGGGAGGAATTCACCCCTCCACTTT. Protein: CASSLAIGRNSPLHF.

This clone was counted only a few times. This chain connects TRBV7-8 to TRBJ1-1; D is undetermined. The CDR3 runs 13 residues. The ends were cut back, 9 bases at V and 0 bases at J, with 11 bases in the middle. CDR1 is SGHVS, CDR2 FQNEAQ, per germline. This CDR3 is CASQRELNTEAFF. The CDR3 nucleotides read TGTGCCAGTCAACGCGAACTGAACACTGAAGCTTTCTTT.